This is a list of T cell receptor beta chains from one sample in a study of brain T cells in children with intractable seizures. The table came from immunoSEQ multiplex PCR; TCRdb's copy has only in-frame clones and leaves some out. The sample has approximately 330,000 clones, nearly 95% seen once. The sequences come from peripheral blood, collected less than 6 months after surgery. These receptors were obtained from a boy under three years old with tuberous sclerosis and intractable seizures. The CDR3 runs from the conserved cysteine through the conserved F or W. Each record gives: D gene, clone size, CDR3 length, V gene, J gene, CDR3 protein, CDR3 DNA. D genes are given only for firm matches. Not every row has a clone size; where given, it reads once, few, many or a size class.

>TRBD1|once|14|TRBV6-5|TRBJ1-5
CASSPTGGNQPQHF
TGTGCCAGCAGCCCGACAGGGGGCAATCAGCCCCAGCATTTT
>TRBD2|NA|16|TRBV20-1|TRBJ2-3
CSASKERGVSTDTQYF
TGCAGTGCTAGTAAGGAGCGGGGGGTTAGCACAGATACGCAGTATTTT
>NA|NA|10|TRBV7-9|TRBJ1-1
CASSPDSAFF
TGTGCCAGCAGCCCAGACTCGGCTTTCTTT
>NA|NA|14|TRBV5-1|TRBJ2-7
CASSLDRLGNEQYF
TGCGCCAGCAGCTTGGACAGACTCGGGAACGAGCAGTACTTC
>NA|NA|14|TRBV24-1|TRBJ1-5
CATSDLRSDQPQHF
TGTGCCACCAGTGATTTAAGGTCTGATCAGCCCCAGCATTTT
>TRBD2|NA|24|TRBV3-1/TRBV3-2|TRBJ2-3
CASSQVLGRVEPGLAGGATDTQYF
TGTGCCAGCAGCCAAGTTCTTGGGAGGGTAGAGCCGGGACTAGCGGGAGGAGCGACAGATACGCAGTATTTT
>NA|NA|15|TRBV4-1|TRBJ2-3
CASRGQLTHTDTQYF
TGCGCCAGCCGGGGGCAGTTAACCCACACAGATACGCAGTATTTT
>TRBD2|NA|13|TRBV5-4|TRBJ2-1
CASSWTSYNEQFF
TGTGCCAGCAGCTGGACTAGCTACAATGAGCAGTTCTTC
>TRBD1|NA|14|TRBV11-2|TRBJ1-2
CASSMGQGNYGYTF
TGTGCCAGCAGCATGGGACAGGGTAACTATGGCTACACCTTC
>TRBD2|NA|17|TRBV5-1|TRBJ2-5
CASSSTSGVLGPETQYF
TGCGCCAGCAGCTCTACTAGCGGGGTCCTGGGGCCAGAGACCCAGTACTTC
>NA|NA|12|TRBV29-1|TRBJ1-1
CSVSGQNTEAFF
TGCAGCGTTTCCGGACAGAACACTGAAGCTTTCTTT
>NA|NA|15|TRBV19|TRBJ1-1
CASSIEAGMNTEAFF
TGTGCCAGTAGTATAGAGGCAGGGATGAACACTGAAGCTTTCTTT
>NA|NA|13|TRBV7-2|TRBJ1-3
CASSHLNGNTIYF
TGTGCCAGCAGCCATCTAAACGGAAACACCATATATTTT
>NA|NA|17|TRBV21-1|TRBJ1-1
CASSKAPPTGGCTEAFF
TGTGCCAGCAGCAAAGCACCTCCGACAGGTGGGTGCACTGAAGCTTTCTTT
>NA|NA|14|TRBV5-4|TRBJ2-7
CASSSPGSSYEQYF
TGTGCCAGCAGCAGCCCCGGGTCCTCCTACGAGCAGTACTTC
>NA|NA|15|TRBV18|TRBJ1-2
CASSKKLTSNYGYTF
TGTGCCAGCTCAAAAAAACTGACAAGCAACTATGGCTACACCTTC